The rows below give T cell receptor beta chains drawn from one sample of a study of T cells in localized non-small cell lung cancer. Sequencing used immunoSEQ multiplex PCR; TCRdb keeps in-frame clones, though not all of them. Altogether around 2,800 clones are present, less than 30% being singletons, with the ten largest covering approximately 15%. Sequencing was performed on lung tumor tissue, taken before any cancer treatment. The receptors originated from a woman aged 35-75 years with stage III lung adenocarcinoma. CDR3s include the opening cysteine and the closing phenylalanine or tryptophan. The order of the fields is V gene, clone size, D gene, J gene, CDR3 protein, CDR3 DNA. A D gene is named only where the DNA matches it firmly. Rows give clone size only sometimes, using once, few, many, or a class for an expanded clone.

>TRBV6-8|few|TRBD2|TRBJ2-3
CASSDGTSGASDTQYF
TGTGCCAGCAGTGATGGGACTAGCGGAGCGTCAGATACGCAGTATTTT
>TRBV11-3|few|TRBD1|TRBJ2-7
CASSLFRTGASEQYF
TGTGCCAGCAGCCTTTTCAGGACAGGGGCCTCCGAGCAGTACTTC
>TRBV30|NA|NA|TRBJ2-4
CAWSVRVTKNIQYF
TGTGCCTGGAGTGTAAGGGTAACCAAAAACATTCAGTACTTC
>TRBV30|NA|NA|TRBJ2-1
CAWGWANFDEQFF
TGTGCCTGGGGATGGGCGAATTTCGATGAGCAGTTCTTC
>TRBV6-8|NA|TRBD1|TRBJ2-1
CASTHSGTGSHEQFF
TGTGCCAGCACCCACTCCGGGACAGGGAGCCATGAGCAGTTCTTC
>TRBV4-1|NA|NA|TRBJ2-5
CASSYWEETQYF
TGCGCCAGCAGCTATTGGGAAGAGACCCAGTACTTC
>TRBV28|medium-sized|TRBD1|TRBJ1-1
CASRYGDRKNTEAFF
TGTGCCAGCAGATATGGGGACAGGAAAAACACTGAAGCTTTCTTT
>TRBV6-8|few|NA|TRBJ2-2
CASRKEPSAGELFF
TGTGCCAGCAGGAAAGAGCCTTCAGCCGGGGAGCTGTTTTTT
>TRBV11-3|few|NA|TRBJ1-2
CASSPLGGNYGYTF
TGTGCCAGCAGCCCCCTTGGGGGTAACTATGGCTACACCTTC
>TRBV9|NA|NA|TRBJ1-6
CASSVEGDNSPLHF
TGTGCCAGCAGCGTAGAAGGGGATAATTCACCCCTCCACTTT
>TRBV1|NA|NA|TRBJ2-7
CASSQAGGAYEQYF
TGCGCCAGCAGCCAAGCGGGGGGGGCCTACGAGCAGTACTTC
>TRBV11-3|NA|NA|TRBJ2-7
CASSLGPLGSYEQYF
TGTGCCAGCAGCCTCGGGCCGTTGGGCTCCTACGAGCAGTACTTC
>TRBV10-1|NA|TRBD2|TRBJ2-1
CASSTGLAGTSEQFF
TGCGCCAGCAGTACGGGACTAGCGGGTACTTCAGAGCAGTTCTTC
>TRBV18|NA|TRBD1|TRBJ2-7
CASSPEGARLYEQYF
TGTGCCAGCTCACCAGAGGGGGCGCGTCTTTACGAGCAGTACTTC
>TRBV11-3|few|NA|TRBJ2-6
CASSSGISGANVLTF
TGTGCCAGCAGCTCCGGTATCTCTGGGGCCAACGTCCTGACTTTC
>TRBV12-5|NA|NA|TRBJ1-1
CASSEYTEAFF
TGTGCCAGCTCAGAGTACACTGAAGCTTTCTTT
>TRBV28|large|TRBD2|TRBJ2-5
CASRSGGVETQYF
TGTGCCAGCAGATCGGGGGGGGTCGAGACCCAGTACTTC
>TRBV18|NA|TRBD1|TRBJ1-3
CASSPYRGTDSGNTIYF
TGTGCCAGCTCACCCTACAGGGGCACGGACTCTGGAAACACCATATATTTT
>TRBV28|NA|TRBD2|TRBJ2-5
CASIRAGGAGTQYF
TGTGCCAGCATTCGAGCGGGGGGCGCGGGGACCCAGTACTTC
>TRBV18|NA|NA|TRBJ1-3
CASSPELGNTIYF
TGTGCCAGCTCACCCGAACTCGGAAACACCATATATTTT
>TRBV14|NA|NA|TRBJ2-1
CASSEEGIKQFF
TGTGCCAGCAGCGAAGAGGGAATCAAGCAGTTCTTC
>TRBV6-8|NA|NA|TRBJ1-1
CAIREAGQNTEAFF
TGTGCCATCAGGGAGGCGGGACAGAACACTGAAGCTTTCTTT
>TRBV28|NA|TRBD1|TRBJ2-7
CASSFGDRVAEQYF
TGTGCCAGCAGTTTCGGGGACAGGGTGGCCGAGCAGTACTTC
>TRBV10-3|NA|NA|TRBJ1-5
CAISESALNQPQHF
TGTGCCATCAGTGAGTCGGCACTAAATCAGCCCCAGCATTTT
>TRBV6-1|few|TRBD2|TRBJ2-7
CASSEDGRAVDEQYF
TGTGCCAGCAGTGAAGACGGGAGGGCGGTGGACGAGCAGTACTTC
>TRBV29-1|NA|TRBD1|TRBJ1-2
CSVGGQRSYGYTF
TGCAGCGTTGGGGGACAGCGTTCCTATGGCTACACCTTC
>TRBV25-1|once|NA|TRBJ2-7
CASSEFLGEQYF
TGTGCCAGCAGTGAATTTTTGGGCGAGCAGTACTTC
>TRBV10-2|NA|TRBD2|TRBJ2-3
CASSELLGLAGSTDTQYF
TGCGCCAGCAGTGAGCTTCTGGGACTAGCGGGAAGCACAGATACGCAGTATTTT
>TRBV11-3|NA|NA|TRBJ2-6
CASSSSPGQISGANVLTF
TGTGCCAGCAGCTCCTCACCGGGACAAATCTCTGGGGCCAACGTCCTGACTTTC
>TRBV28|NA|NA|TRBJ1-6
CASSLEVGFNSPLHF
TGTGCCAGCAGTTTAGAGGTGGGGTTTAATTCACCCCTCCACTTT
>TRBV11-3|NA|TRBD2|TRBJ2-2
CASSFPSRTSGNTGELFF
TGTGCCAGCAGCTTCCCGAGTCGGACTAGCGGGAACACCGGGGAGCTGTTTTTT
>TRBV19|large|NA|TRBJ1-2
CASSIDWPGSYGYTF
TGTGCCAGTAGTATAGATTGGCCAGGGAGCTATGGCTACACCTTC
>TRBV6-8|few|NA|TRBJ1-1
CASSYYLNTEAFF
TGTGCCAGCAGTTACTACCTTAACACTGAAGCTTTCTTT
>TRBV30|NA|TRBD2|TRBJ2-5
CAWSVGGGETQYF
TGTGCCTGGAGTGTAGGCGGGGGGGAGACCCAGTACTTC
>TRBV15|few|NA|TRBJ1-1
CATNGGGGDTEAFF
TGTGCCACCAACGGAGGGGGTGGGGACACTGAAGCTTTCTTT
>TRBV5-1|few|NA|TRBJ2-5
CASSLAGGDGETQYF
TGCGCCAGCAGCTTGGCCGGTGGAGACGGAGAGACCCAGTACTTC